This is a list of T cell receptor beta chains from one sample in a study of T cells in Graves' hyperthyroidism and ophthalmopathy. From the multiplex PCR reads, TCRdb called clonotypes with MiXCR, one entry per CDR3 protein. The table has roughly 100,000 distinct CDR3 sequences, about half seen once. Sequenced: blood. The receptors originated from a man between 35 and 55 years old with Graves' hyperthyroidism. CDR3s include the opening cysteine and the closing phenylalanine or tryptophan. The D gene is left open where the match is weak. Clone sizes are given selectively: once, few, many, or a class where the clone is expanded.

j_gene | d_gene | abundance | v_gene | CDR3aa | CDR3nt
TRBJ1-2 | NA | many | TRBV7-2 | CASSLGSTGDGYTF | TGTGCCAGCAGCTTAGGTTCGACGGGAGATGGCTACACCTTC
TRBJ1-4 | NA | NA | TRBV7-8 | CASSQGRGGGYEKLLF | TGTGCCAGCAGTCAGGGGAGGGGAGGCGGATATGAAAAGCTGCTTTTT
TRBJ1-5 | TRBD1 | NA | TRBV25-1 | CASSQRARGRVCRPQHF | TGTGCCAGCAGCCAAAGGGCCAGGGGGCGCGTGTGTAGGCCCCAGCATTTT
TRBJ1-2 | NA | NA | TRBV2 | CASSDVFSCKGYTF | TGTGCCAGCAGTGATGTCTTCTCTTGCAAGGGCTACACCTTC
TRBJ1-1 | NA | NA | TRBV28 | CASSQTSGDYNEAFF | TGTGCCAGCAGTCAGACTAGCGGGGACTACAATGAAGCTTTCTTT
TRBJ2-2 | NA | NA | TRBV14 | CASSQAGRGELFF | TGTGCCAGCAGCCAAGCTGGACGGGGGGAGCTGTTTTTT
TRBJ2-2 | NA | many | TRBV7-8 | CASSLDRPATRLSTTGELFF | TGTGCCAGCAGCTTAGACCGCCCTGCTACAAGGCTATCCACAACCGGGGAGCTGTTTTTT
TRBJ1-3 | NA | few | TRBV6-5 | CASRPTVSGNTIYF | TGTGCCAGCAGGCCTACAGTCTCTGGAAACACCATATATTTT
TRBJ1-6 | NA | few | TRBV6-6 | CASSQGRYLHF | TGTGCCAGCAGTCAAGGACGGTACCTCCACTTT
TRBJ2-3 | TRBD2 | many | TRBV5-4 | CASSLGLAGVRTDTQYF | TGTGCCAGCAGCTTGGGACTAGCGGGAGTAAGGACAGATACGCAGTATTTT
TRBJ1-6 | NA | many | TRBV2 | CASSEAPPYDNSPLHF | TGTGCCAGCAGTGAAGCCCCCCCCTATGATAATTCACCCCTCCACTTT
TRBJ1-1 | NA | NA | TRBV10-1 | CASSARENTEAFF | TGCGCCAGCAGTGCCCGGGAGAACACTGAAGCTTTCTTT
TRBJ2-7 | TRBD2 | NA | TRBV7-6 | CASSKGLAGFSYEQYF | TGTGCCAGCAGCAAGGGACTAGCGGGGTTCTCCTACGAGCAGTACTTC
TRBJ1-1 | NA | few | TRBV6-2/TRBV6-3 | CASSRLGGRDTEAFF | TGTGCCAGCAGTCGTCTGGGGGGGCGAGACACTGAAGCTTTCTTT
TRBJ2-1 | TRBD1 | many | TRBV7-8 | CASSLLPPTGDGNEQFF | TGTGCCAGCAGCTTACTCCCTCCTACAGGGGATGGCAATGAGCAGTTCTTC